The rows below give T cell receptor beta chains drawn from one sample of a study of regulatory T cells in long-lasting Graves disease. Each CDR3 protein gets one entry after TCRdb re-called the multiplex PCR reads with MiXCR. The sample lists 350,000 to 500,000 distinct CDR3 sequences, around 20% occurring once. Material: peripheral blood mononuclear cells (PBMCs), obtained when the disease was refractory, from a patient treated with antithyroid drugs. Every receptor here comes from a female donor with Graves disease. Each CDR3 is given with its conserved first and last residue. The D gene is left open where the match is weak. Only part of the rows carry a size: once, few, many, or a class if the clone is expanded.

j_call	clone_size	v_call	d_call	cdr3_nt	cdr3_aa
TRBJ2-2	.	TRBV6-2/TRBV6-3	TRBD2	TGTGCCAGCTGGGAGGGTTCGGGGGAGCTGTTTTTT	CASWEGSGELFF
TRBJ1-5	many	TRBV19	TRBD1	TGTGCCAGTACTCCGGGACAGGGAGATCAGCCCCAGCATTTT	CASTPGQGDQPQHF
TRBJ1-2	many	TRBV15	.	TGTGCCACCAGCAGAGGGTCGGGAGGGGGTACTAATGGCTACACCTTC	CATSRGSGGGTNGYTF
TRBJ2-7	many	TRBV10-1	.	TGCGCCAGCAGTGAGTCCGTTGGGACGGAACGATACGAGCAGTACTTC	CASSESVGTERYEQYF
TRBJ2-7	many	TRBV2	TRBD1	TGTGCCACAAACAGGGGGTCCTACGAGCAGTACTTC	CATNRGSYEQYF
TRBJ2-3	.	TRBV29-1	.	TGCAGCGTTGTGCAAAGAGGTACAGATACGCAGTATTTT	CSVVQRGTDTQYF
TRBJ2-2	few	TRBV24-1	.	TGTGCCTCAACAGCCGGGCGGGGATACACCGGGGAGCTGTTTTTT	CASTAGRGYTGELFF
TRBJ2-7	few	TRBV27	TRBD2	TGTGCCAGCAGTTTACGGGGGAGGGCTCTCTACGAGCAGTACTTC	CASSLRGRALYEQYF
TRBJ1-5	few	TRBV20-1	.	TGCAGTGCTAGCGCCTCTGAGGGTGTCCGGCCCCAGCATTTT	CSASASEGVRPQHF
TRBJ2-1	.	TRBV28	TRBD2	TGTGCCAGCAGTAGCGGGAGTAGGGGAGCCAATGAGCAGTTCTTC	CASSSGSRGANEQFF
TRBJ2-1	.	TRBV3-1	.	TGTGCCAGCAGCCAAGTAGGGGAGCAGTTCTTC	CASSQVGEQFF